This T cell receptor (beta chain) stems from a study of identical twins (dated by TCRdb to between 2015 and 2016). Notes on the research overall: The study deep-sequenced TCR alpha and beta repertoires from monozygotic twins, unrelated adults of various ages and cord blood to test whether fetal clonotypes persist. To rule out contamination, the twin experiments were replicated at different times with different library preparation protocols. Results the study describes overall, beyond this receptor: Conclusions relied on cross-sectional statistical analysis, since the same donors could not be followed over many years. Compared with coincidental sharing between unrelated individuals, out-of-frame TCR alpha sequences shared between twins had an excess of sequences with low generation probability. Out-of-frame TCR alpha sharing in monozygotic twins was systematically underestimated by recombination models, whereas sharing between unrelated individuals was in agreement with the recombination models. Zero-insertion analyses could be partly confounded by invariant T cells such as MAIT and iNKT, though diverse VJ usage argued against such confounding for most clonotypes. A weaker excess of twin sharing was found in beta out-of-frame sequences because the signal-to-noise ratio was lowered by fewer shared sequences. Abundant cord blood beta clonotypes had fewer insertions, young adult naive repertoires showed a similar but weaker trend, and memory repertoires showed no such trend.

Every donor was a healthy Caucasian. The twin cohort comprised three pairs of female monozygotic twins, all aged roughly 18 to 30 years. Positive isolation kits from Invitrogen were used to isolate CD4+ and CD8+ T cell populations. About this clonotype: Its binding antigen is unknown. Per-base qualities were not stored, and no clone one base away is much larger.

The junction shows trimming of 0 bases on V and 8 bases on J, and the gene matches do not reach 14 bases of it. CDR1 and CDR2, looked up from the germline V gene (reference sequence), are DFQATT and SNEGSKA. The cysteine opens and the phenylalanine closes a CDR3 of 18 amino acids. The kept DNA is CDR3 alone, 54 bases in frame from the first base. The receptor library was made with 5' RACE. Sequencing was carried out with an Illumina HiSeq 2000. A universal primer binding site was added through template switching, and the final cDNA carried a unique molecular identifier so that TCR cDNA molecules could be counted accurately. Specific primers in the conserved constant-segment region were used to synthesize first-strand cDNA for the TCR alpha and beta chains. To control for contamination, every cDNA library was double barcoded, receiving both a SMART-Mk sample barcode and Illumina barcodes. TruSeq adapter sequences along with Illumina sample barcodes were introduced in two successive PCR steps. The Illumina HiSeq platform was used with custom primers to sequence TCR alpha and beta cDNA libraries. Per the original workflow: MiGEC processed the raw reads to extract unique molecular identifiers, while MiXCR was used to determine the CDR3 positions. For each individual, recombination models were inferred using an EM algorithm with the repgenHMM and IGoR tools. The tcR package in R was used for shared clonotype analysis, with sharing normalized by the product of cloneset sizes. To study raw recombination free of thymic and clonal selection effects, out-of-frame nonproductive sequences were analyzed. TCRdb cleaned the public reads at Q25 with fastp, built clones with MiXCR and kept in-frame beta chains. Under each unique CDR3 protein, matching rows form one entry showing the most common genes and DNA. In this record, the V and J calls reflect TCRdb's handling and not the investigators' own analysis. In all, the sample holds about 470,000 distinct CDR3 sequences, and less than 25% of those were seen once. Clones ranked in the top ten supply around 3% of the sample.

These same data were also listed under a study on T cells expressing NK-cell markers. As noted in the second study: Under 10 donors provided sorted CD3+CD56+NKG2C+, CD3+CD56+NKG2C- and CD3+CD56-NKG2C+ T-cell subsets, whose TCR beta-chain repertoires were profiled. Among the eight sequenced donors, only one was HCMV-seronegative, while the other seven were HCMV-seropositive. To restrict sorting to alphabetaTCR-expressing T cells, an anti-gammadeltaTCR antibody was added in several experiments. For about 6 donors, the dominant CD3+CD56+NKG2C+ clonotypes were among the top 10 CD8+ clonotypes and accounted for roughly 1.0-8% of CD8+ T cells. Those dominant clonotypes were again the most abundant among CD3+CD56-NKG2C+ cells in a handful of donors, at roughly 28.3-60.1%. It remained unclear whether the expanded NKG2C-expressing T cell clones were specific for HCMV antigens. Randomly selected healthy volunteers, three men and five women, were used as the eight sequenced donors. HCMV-specific IgG was detected in serum with a commercial ELISA kit to determine HCMV serostatus. MIGEC was used to demultiplex reads and group the reads by UMI, and MiTCR was used to assemble and quantify clonotypes. Only TCR cDNA sequences supported by at least two reads were kept to exclude erroneous sequences. The tcR package was used for downstream repertoire analysis, with clonotypes matched between fractions based on CDR3 nucleotide sequence plus V segment. Antigen specificity was annotated against VDJdb with VDJmatch, allowing one amino acid substitution in CDR3.

The material sequenced was CD4+ T cells sorted from blood. The TCR was taken from a woman aged 18 to 35 in good health. The receptor chain draws on TRBV20-1 and TRBJ2-1; TRBD2 fits 12 bases in the junction. The CDR3 amino acid sequence is: CSARDPSGRALPIDEQFF. At the DNA level, the sequence is TGCAGTGCTAGAGATCCTAGCGGGAGGGCCCTCCCGATTGATGAGCAGTTCTTC.